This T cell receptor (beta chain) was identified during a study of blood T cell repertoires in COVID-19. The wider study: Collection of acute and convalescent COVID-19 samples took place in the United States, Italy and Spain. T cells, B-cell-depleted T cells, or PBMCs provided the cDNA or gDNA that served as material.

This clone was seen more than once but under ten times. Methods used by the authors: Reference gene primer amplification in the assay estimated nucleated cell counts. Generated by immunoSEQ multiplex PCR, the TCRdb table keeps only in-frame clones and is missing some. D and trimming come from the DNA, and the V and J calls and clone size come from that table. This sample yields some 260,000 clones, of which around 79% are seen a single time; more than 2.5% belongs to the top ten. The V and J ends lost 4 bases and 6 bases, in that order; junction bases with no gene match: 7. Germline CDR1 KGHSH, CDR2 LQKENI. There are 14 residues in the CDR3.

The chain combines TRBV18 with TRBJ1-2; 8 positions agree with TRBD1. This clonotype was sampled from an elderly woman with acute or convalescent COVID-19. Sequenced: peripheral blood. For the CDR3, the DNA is TGTGCCAGCTCACTTCAGGACAGGGTGGATGGCTACACCTTC. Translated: CASSLQDRVDGYTF.